These 27 T cell receptor beta chains originate from one sample sequenced in a study of T cell responses to AZD1222 COVID-19 vaccine. The repertoire was sequenced with immunoSEQ multiplex PCR; TCRdb's copy has only in-frame clones and lacks some. The table has under 200,000 clones, 75% to 95% seen once. The input for sequencing was peripheral blood, taken on day 0 of AZD1222 vaccination. Every receptor here comes from an adult in good health.

The chain joins TRBV28 to TRBJ1-6; possible D gene TRBD1, 5 bases. V gave up 8 bases and J gave up 10 bases, with 12 bases separating them. CDR3 length: 12 amino acids. Germline lookup yields CDR1 MDHEN and CDR2 SYDVKM. The chain's CDR3 is CASQLWGSPLHF. DNA for the CDR3: TGTGCCAGCCAGTTGTGGGGCTCACCCCTCCACTTT.

The gene calls are TRBV19 and TRBJ2-3, with 7 bases lining up with TRBD1. J lost 0 bases, V lost 9 bases, and 3 bases had no gene match. Germline loops: CDR1 LNHDA, CDR2 SQIVND (reference sequence). This CDR3 contains 13 residues. Here the CDR3 reads CASGQESTDTQYF. In DNA, the CDR3 is TGTGCCAGCGGACAGGAGAGCACAGATACGCAGTATTTT. Supplemented by reference TRBV19 and TRBJ2-3, the full variable domain reads DGGITQSPKYLFRKEGQNVTLSCEQNLNHDAMYWYRQDPGQGLRLIYYSQIVNDFQKGDIAEGYSVSREKKESFPLTVTSAQKNPTAFYLCASGQESTDTQYFGPGTRLTVL.

The rearrangement links TRBV5-1 to TRBJ2-1, with D unresolved. The germline V gene has CDR1 SGHRS and CDR2 YFSETQ. The CDR3 has 12 amino acids. V lost 0 bases to trimming and J lost 3 bases, with 1 base between them. As DNA, the CDR3 is TGCGCCAGCAGCTTGGACTACAATGAGCAGTTCTTC. Translation gives CASSLDYNEQFF.

CDR3 sequence reads: CASRPWGPQAGYTF. The CDR3 DNA is TGTGCCAGCAGGCCGTGGGGGCCCCAAGCTGGCTACACCTTC. This chain joins TRBV6-5 and TRBJ1-2; D is perhaps TRBD1 (6 bases). The CDR3 length is 14 residues. V was trimmed by 6 bases and J by 7 bases, leaving 18 bases between them. Germline CDR1 and CDR2: MNHEY and SVGAGI.

J is TRBJ1-2 and V is TRBV5-1; 9 positions agree with TRBD1. Germline CDR1 is SGHRS and CDR2 is YFSETQ. The CDR3 is 18 amino acids. Losses at the gene ends were 0 bases for V and 4 bases for J; bases not matched to a gene: 13. CDR3 sequence: CASSLVGTGPQLGYGYTF. CDR3 bases: TGCGCCAGCAGCTTGGTTGGGACAGGGCCTCAACTGGGCTATGGCTACACCTTC.

The chain uses TRBV5-1 and TRBJ2-5, with 11 positions matching TRBD2. CDR1 and CDR2 (germline): SGHRS, YFSETQ. V was clipped by 4 bases and J by 5 bases; unmatched bases: 7. The CDR3 spans 15 residues. In nucleotides, the CDR3 is TGCGCCAGCAGCCAACTAGCGGGAGTGGGGGAGACCCAGTACTTC. Residues: CASSQLAGVGETQYF.

The chain carries TRBV18 and TRBJ2-5; 7 bases are shared with TRBD2. Per the germline V gene, CDR1 is KGHSH and CDR2 is LQKENI. This CDR3 is 13 amino acids long. V lost 6 bases to trimming and J lost 2 bases; unmatched junction nucleotides: 3. The CDR3 reads CASSHGGQETQYF. The CDR3 nucleotides are TGTGCCAGCTCCCACGGGGGGCAAGAGACCCAGTACTTC.

The J gene is TRBJ1-6, the V gene TRBV15; D gene ambiguous. The CDR3 loop spans 17 amino acids. The germline V gene encodes CDR1 LNHNV and CDR2 YYDKDF (reference sequence). Deletions cut 0 bases from V and 0 bases from J, with 9 bases between. CDR3 nucleotides: TGTGCCACCAGCAGAGATACCGGACTCTCCTATAATTCACCCCTCCACTTT. It encodes CATSRDTGLSYNSPLHF.

This clone occurred a few times. The chain combines TRBV30 with TRBJ1-3, with unresolved D. The V end was cut by 8 bases, the J end by 1 base, with 21 bases between. Germline lookup yields CDR1 GTSNPN and CDR2 SVGIG (reference sequence). CDR3 size: 16 residues. The CDR3 DNA follows: TGTGCCGGGTTGACGGCGGGCACGGCTTCTGGAAACACCATATATTTT. Translating it yields CAGLTAGTASGNTIYF.

The chain links TRBV7-9 to TRBJ2-1; D is uncertain. Trimming left V 6 bases short and J 7 bases short, with 10 bases between. CDR3 size: 12 residues. CDR1 is SEHNR, CDR2 FQNEAQ, per germline (reference sequence). CDR3 loop: CASSLMGNEQFF. The CDR3 DNA reads TGTGCCAGCAGTTTAATGGGGAATGAGCAGTTCTTC.

The chain combines TRBV14 with TRBJ1-3; D remains unclear. Germline CDR1 and CDR2: SGHDN and FVKESK. The CDR3 runs to 16 residues. Trimming cost V 0 bases and J 2 bases, with 11 bases left between them. Written as DNA, the CDR3 is TGTGCCAGCAGCCAAGATCTTTGGAAGGCTGGAAACACCATATATTTT. Amino acids: CASSQDLWKAGNTIYF.

This sequence joins TRBV28 and TRBJ2-1; 7 bases align to TRBD2. Germline assignment: CDR1 MDHEN and CDR2 SYDVKM. This CDR3 contains 16 residues. With 3 bases clipped from V and 0 bases from J, the junction kept 5 bases outside the gene matches. CDR3 DNA: TGTGCCAGCAGTTTTTGGGGGGAGGGCTCCTACAATGAGCAGTTCTTC. Translated, it gives CASSFWGEGSYNEQFF.

The CDR3 region is CASSSDRGREHGYTF. Here the CDR3 DNA reads TGTGCCAGCAGTTCGGACAGGGGCAGAGAGCATGGCTACACCTTC. V is TRBV28 and J is TRBJ1-2; 9 bases fit TRBD1. CDR3 length equals 15 residues. Germline CDR1 is MDHEN and CDR2 is SYDVKM. J gave up 6 bases and V 4 bases, and 9 bases lay outside the gene matches.

In its sample, this clone was seen once. J is TRBJ2-4 and V is TRBV28; D gene unclear. Trimming pared 7 bases from V and 5 bases from J, leaving 15 bases between. Germline V gene sequence: CDR1 MDHEN, CDR2 SYDVKM. CDR3 length equals 14 residues. The CDR3 nucleotides are TGTGCCAGCACCTATGGCAGGATCCAAAACATTCAGTACTTC. Amino acids: CASTYGRIQNIQYF.

The rearrangement joins TRBV3-1 (or the pseudogene TRBV3-2) to TRBJ1-1, with TRBD1 matching over 7 bases. This CDR3 region has 15 residues. Trimming removed 4 bases from V and 5 bases from J; junction bases left unmatched: 10. CDR1 and CDR2 from the germline V gene are LGHDT and YNNKEL (reference sequence). In DNA, the CDR3 is TGTGCCAGCAGCCCCAATAGAGGGACAGTTACTGAAGCTTTCTTT. Translation gives CASSPNRGTVTEAFF.

The V gene is TRBV7-6, the J gene TRBJ1-4; D is undetermined. This CDR3 has 15 amino acids. Trimming removed 3 bases at V and 7 bases at J, with 15 bases between. Germline-derived CDR1 and CDR2 are SGHVS and FNYEAQ. The CDR3: CASSLTPGGGEKLFF. The CDR3 DNA reads as TGTGCCAGCAGCTTGACCCCGGGAGGAGGTGAAAAACTGTTTTTT.

The CDR3 loop reads CSLGTDNYNEQFF. The CDR3 DNA follows: TGCAGCCTAGGGACAGATAACTACAATGAGCAGTTCTTC. The chain joins TRBV29-1 to TRBJ2-1; TRBD1 matches at 7 bases. CDR3 length: 13 amino acids. In germline, CDR1 is SQVTM, CDR2 ANQGSEA. V shed 8 bases and J 3 bases; nucleotides not matched to a gene: 7.

V usage is TRBV6-5 and J usage is TRBJ1-1, with 9 bases identical to TRBD1. V lost 6 bases and J lost 1; bases outside the gene matches: 3. Germline assignment: CDR1 MNHEY and CDR2 SVGAGI. This CDR3 region has 14 residues. The CDR3 DNA sequence: TGTGCCAGCAGACTGGGACAGGGGAACACTGAAGCTTTCTTT. Encoded protein: CASRLGQGNTEAFF.

The J gene is TRBJ2-1, the V gene TRBV5-4, with a weak D call TRBD1 (6 bases). The CDR3 has 17 residues. V lost 4 bases to trimming and J lost 2 bases, with 19 bases between them. CDR1 and CDR2 from the germline V gene are SGHNT and YYREEE (reference sequence). CDR3 sequence: CASSPGGPGVTYNEQFF. Written as DNA, the CDR3 is TGTGCCAGCAGCCCTGGTGGTCCAGGGGTGACCTACAATGAGCAGTTCTTC.

The rearrangement uses TRBV24-1 and TRBJ2-7; 7 bases are a match to TRBD2. V dropped 8 bases and J dropped 5; count of bases not matched to a gene: 14. This CDR3 contains 15 residues. CDR1 and CDR2 from the germline V gene are KGHDR and SFDVKD. The CDR3 bases are TGTGCCACCACCACAGACAGACTAGCAAGCCACGAGCAGTACTTC. Amino acid sequence: CATTTDRLASHEQYF.

J is TRBJ2-7 and V is TRBV28; no definite D call. The CDR3 length is 14 residues. Trimming stripped 5 bases from V and 0 bases from J, with 11 bases between. Germline CDR1 reads MDHEN; CDR2 reads SYDVKM. CDR3 DNA: TGTGCCAGCAGTCGTGGGGTTAGCTCCTACGAGCAGTACTTC. Translated: CASSRGVSSYEQYF. Supplemented by reference TRBV28 and TRBJ2-7, the full variable domain reads DVKVTQSSRYLVKRTGEKVFLECVQDMDHENMFWYRQDPGLGLRLIYFSYDVKMKEKGDIPEGYSVSREKKERFSLILESASTNQTSMYLCASSRGVSSYEQYFGPGTRLTVT.

This clone has just one count. This chain connects TRBV5-8 to TRBJ1-4; D is uncertain. Germline CDR1 is SGHTS and CDR2 is YDEGEE. V was clipped by 0 bases and J by 3 bases, with 9 bases between them. This CDR3 region has 15 residues. As DNA, the CDR3 is TGTGCCAGCAGCTTGGAGGCCAGACCTAATGAAAAACTGTTTTTT. This translates into CASSLEARPNEKLFF.

The chain combines TRBV11-3 with TRBJ1-3; D possibly corresponds to TRBD1 (5 bases). Germline lookup yields CDR1 SGHNT and CDR2 YENEEA. Trimming took 3 bases from V and 4 from J, leaving 16 bases between them. There are 16 residues in the CDR3. The CDR3: CASSFREGVLGNTIYF. DNA of the CDR3: TGTGCCAGCAGCTTTCGCGAAGGGGTCTTAGGAAACACCATATATTTT. Filled out from reference TRBV11-3 and TRBJ1-3, the complete variable domain reads EAGVVQSPRYKIIEKKQPVAFWCNPISGHNTLYWYLQNLGQGPELLIRYENEEAVDDSQLPKDRFSAERLKGVDSTLKIQPAELGDSAVYLCASSFREGVLGNTIYFGEGSWLTVV.

J is TRBJ2-7 and V is TRBV28, with D maybe TRBD2 (6 bases). The germline V gene encodes CDR1 MDHEN and CDR2 SYDVKM. The CDR3 sequence is 14 residues long. V was shortened by 7 bases and J by 3 bases, with 16 bases between the two germline ends. CDR3 sequence reads: CASTLPGENYEQYF. DNA of the CDR3: TGTGCCAGCACCCTTCCGGGGGAGAACTACGAGCAGTACTTC.

The CDR3 coding sequence is TGTGCCAGCAGCTTGGCGTGGAGGGGTGAAGCTTTCTTT. This encodes CASSLAWRGEAFF. The chain joins TRBV7-2 to TRBJ1-1, with D possibly being TRBD1 (5 bases). The CDR3 covers 13 residues. The V gene's germline CDR1 is SGHTA and CDR2 FQGNSA. Trimming took off 3 bases at V and 7 bases at J, with 12 bases between the two ends.

The V gene is TRBV5-4, the J gene TRBJ2-3; a possible D gene is TRBD1 (7 bases). CDR1 SGHNT and CDR2 YYREEE come from the germline V gene (reference sequence). Trimming removed 3 bases from V and 2 bases from J, with 16 bases in between. There are 16 residues in the CDR3. CDR3 nucleotides: TGTGCCAGCAGCTCAGGCGGGACAGCCTTCACAGATACGCAGTATTTT. Translated, it gives CASSSGGTAFTDTQYF.

The rearrangement links TRBV19 to TRBJ2-1; possibly TRBD2 for D (6 bases). The CDR3 is made up of 15 amino acids. The V end lost 4 bases, the J end lost 2 bases, and 12 bases lay between the germline ends. Germline V gene data show CDR1 as LNHDA and CDR2 as SQIVND (reference sequence). In DNA, the CDR3 is TGTGCCAGTAGTAACCGGGACTCGGCCTACAATGAGCAGTTCTTC. Its protein is CASSNRDSAYNEQFF.